Following are 9 T cell receptor beta chains from one sample sequenced in a study of CD8 T cells in ankylosing spondylitis. TCRdb reprocessed the 5' RACE reads via MiXCR and lists one record per CDR3 protein. The data contain some 240,000 distinct CDR3 sequences, 24% of them singletons. Sequencing used blood, either unsorted or a sorted T cell fraction (not recorded which). These receptors came from a male donor with ankylosing spondylitis or in good health (not recorded which).

This clonotype was observed many times. This rearrangement joins TRBV20-1 to TRBJ2-3; no reliable D call. CDR1 and CDR2 (germline): DFQATT, SNEGSKA (reference sequence). The CDR3 contains 16 residues. Trimming removed 0 bases from V and 1 base from J, with 14 bases in between. CDR3 sequence (DNA): TGCAGTGCTAGAGATTACTTGGGGATTGGCACAGATACGCAGTATTTT. Translation: CSARDYLGIGTDTQYF.

This rearrangement joins TRBV20-1 to TRBJ2-7; D call uncertain. CDR1 and CDR2 from the germline V gene are DFQATT and SNEGSKA (reference sequence). The CDR3 loop spans 13 amino acids. With 3 bases removed from V and 4 bases from J, the gap between germline ends came to 13 bases. CDR3 protein: CSARTRDLYEQYF. CDR3 DNA sequence: TGCAGTGCTAGGACAAGAGACCTTTACGAGCAGTACTTC.

This clonotype has a count of ten or more. The V and J genes are TRBV4-1 and TRBJ1-6; D remains unclear. V lost 1 base, J lost 10 bases, and 11 bases lay in between. The CDR3 extends over 14 amino acids. The germline V gene has CDR1 MGHRA and CDR2 YSYEKL. Here the CDR3 reads CASSQVLFPSPLHF. The CDR3 region has the DNA TGCGCCAGCAGCCAAGTTCTGTTCCCGTCACCCCTCCACTTT.

The CDR3 coding sequence is TGTGCCAGCAGCTTGCCAGACCACAATGAGCAGTTCTTC. Translating gives CASSLPDHNEQFF. The chain uses TRBV5-4 and TRBJ2-1; D call uncertain. CDR1 and CDR2 from the germline V gene are SGHNT and YYREEE (reference sequence). The CDR3 spans 13 residues. Between the trimmed V and J ends, which lost 1 base and 5 bases, there was a span of 7 bases.

Only a few counts were recorded for this clonotype. The rearrangement joins TRBV7-9 to TRBJ2-1, with TRBD1 as a possible D gene (6 bases). This CDR3 has 15 amino acids. V was shortened by 6 bases and J by 6 bases, with 18 bases between the two germline ends. The germline CDR1 and CDR2 sequences are SEHNR and FQNEAQ (reference sequence). CDR3 sequence reads: CASRSQGSVANEQFF. In DNA, the CDR3 is TGTGCCAGCAGGTCACAGGGCTCGGTTGCCAATGAGCAGTTCTTC.

CDR3 in DNA: TGTGCCAGCAGCTTAGCGCCCTGGGATACGCAGTATTTT. Its translation is CASSLAPWDTQYF. The V and J genes are TRBV7-2 and TRBJ2-3, with D unresolved. V gave up 0 bases and J gave up 6 bases, with 7 bases separating them. The CDR3 covers 13 residues. Germline loops: CDR1 SGHTA, CDR2 FQGNSA.

V is TRBV10-2 and J is TRBJ2-5; no reliable D call. The ends were cut back, 8 bases at V and 3 bases at J, with 16 bases in the middle. This CDR3 comprises 14 residues. Germline CDR1 WSHSY, CDR2 SAAADI. The CDR3: CASSRATREETQYF. Here the CDR3 DNA reads TGCGCCAGCTCAAGAGCTACAAGGGAAGAGACCCAGTACTTC.

The chain couples TRBV29-1 to TRBJ1-2; 10 positions match TRBD1. Looked up from germline, CDR1 is SQVTM and CDR2 is ANQGSEA. The CDR3 consists of 13 residues. The J segment lost 5 bases and the V segment lost 6 bases, leaving 6 bases of the junction unmatched. CDR3 amino acids: CSVGTGVVYGYTF. The CDR3 nucleotides are TGCAGCGTCGGGACAGGGGTAGTTTATGGCTACACCTTC.

The gene calls are TRBV20-1 and TRBJ2-7; D possibly corresponds to TRBD2 (6 bases). The CDR3 consists of 15 residues. CDR1 and CDR2 (germline): DFQATT, SNEGSKA (reference sequence). The ends were cut back, 1 base at V and 1 base at J, with 14 bases in the middle. The CDR3 protein is CSARGRRGNSYEQYF. CDR3 sequence (DNA): TGCAGTGCTAGAGGTCGGCGGGGTAATTCCTACGAGCAGTACTTC.